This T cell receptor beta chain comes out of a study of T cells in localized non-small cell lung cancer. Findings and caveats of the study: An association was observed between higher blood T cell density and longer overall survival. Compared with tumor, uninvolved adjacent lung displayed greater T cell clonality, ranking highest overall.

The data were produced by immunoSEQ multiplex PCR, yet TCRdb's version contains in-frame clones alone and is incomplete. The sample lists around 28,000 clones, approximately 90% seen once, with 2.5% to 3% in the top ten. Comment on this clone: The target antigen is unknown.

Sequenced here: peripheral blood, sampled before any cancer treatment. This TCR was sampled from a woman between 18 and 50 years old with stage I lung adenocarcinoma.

The CDR3 nucleotides read TGTGCCAGCAGCGTAGAGGCCGCTCGTCCCATTTATGGCTACACCTTC. It translates to CASSVEAARPIYGYTF. The V gene is TRBV9, the J gene TRBJ1-2; D remains ambiguous. The CDR3 sequence is 16 residues long. Germline CDR1 SGDLS, CDR2 YYNGEE. Trimming pared 0 bases from V and 5 bases from J, leaving 17 bases between. Based on the CDR3 plus reference TRBV9 and TRBJ1-2, the full variable domain is DSGVTQTPKHLITATGQRVTLRCSPRSGDLSVYWYQQSLDQGLQFLIQYYNGEERAKGNILERFSAQQFPDLHSELNLSSLELGDSALYFCASSVEAARPIYGYTFGSGTRLTVV.